This note documents a single TCR beta chain sequence. These data belong to a study of blood T cell repertoires in COVID-19. Everyone who took part was roughly 18 to 100 years old, and they came from about 23 US areas. The CDR3 has 15 amino acids. J gave up 7 bases and V 7 bases, and 13 bases lay outside the gene matches. Germline V gene sequence: CDR1 ENHRY, CDR2 SYGVKD. Original analysis: Reference gene primer amplification yielded estimated nucleated cell counts. Profiled with immunoSEQ multiplex PCR; TCRdb holds only in-frame clones, not every one. That table gives V, J and clone size, and the DNA gave D and trimming. This sample has a few hundred thousand clones; roughly 87% occur once, and the top ten carry 2.5% to 3.5%.

The sequencing sample was made of PBMCs or T cells enriched from blood (not recorded which). This TCR was sampled from a woman aged 30 to 39 who had recovered from COVID-19. The chain uses TRBV10-3 and TRBJ2-1, with 7 bases fitting TRBD1. In DNA, the CDR3 is TGTGCCATCACCCATCAGACGGGACAGTTTAATGAGCAGTTCTTC. Amino acids: CAITHQTGQFNEQFF.